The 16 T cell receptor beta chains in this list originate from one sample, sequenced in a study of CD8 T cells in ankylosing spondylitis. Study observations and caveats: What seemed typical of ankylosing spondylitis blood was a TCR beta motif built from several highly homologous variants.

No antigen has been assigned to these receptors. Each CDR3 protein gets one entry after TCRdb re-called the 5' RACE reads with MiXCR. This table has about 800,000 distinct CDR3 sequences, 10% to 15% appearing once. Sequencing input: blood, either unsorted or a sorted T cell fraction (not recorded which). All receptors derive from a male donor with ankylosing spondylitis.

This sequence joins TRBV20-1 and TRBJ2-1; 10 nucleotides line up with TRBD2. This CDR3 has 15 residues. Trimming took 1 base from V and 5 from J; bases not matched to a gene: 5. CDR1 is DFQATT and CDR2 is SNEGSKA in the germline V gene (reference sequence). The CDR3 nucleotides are TGCAGTGCTAGAGTCCCTAGCGGGGGAAACAATGAGCAGTTCTTC. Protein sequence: CSARVPSGGNNEQFF.

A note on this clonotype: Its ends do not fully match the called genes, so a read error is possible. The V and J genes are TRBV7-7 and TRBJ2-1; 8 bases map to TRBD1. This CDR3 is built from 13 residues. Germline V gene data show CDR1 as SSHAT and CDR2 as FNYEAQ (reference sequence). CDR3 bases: TGTGCTAGCAGCCGGACAGGGTTGGATGAGCAGTTCTTC. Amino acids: CASSRTGLDEQFF.

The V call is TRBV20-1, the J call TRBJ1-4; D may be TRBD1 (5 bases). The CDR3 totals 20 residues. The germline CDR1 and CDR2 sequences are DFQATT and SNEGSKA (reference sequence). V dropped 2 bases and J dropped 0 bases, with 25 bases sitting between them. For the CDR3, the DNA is TGCAGTGCTAGATTCCCCCTTGGCAGGGTGGATATCGCAACTAATGAAAAACTGTTTTTT. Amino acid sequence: CSARFPLGRVDIATNEKLFF.

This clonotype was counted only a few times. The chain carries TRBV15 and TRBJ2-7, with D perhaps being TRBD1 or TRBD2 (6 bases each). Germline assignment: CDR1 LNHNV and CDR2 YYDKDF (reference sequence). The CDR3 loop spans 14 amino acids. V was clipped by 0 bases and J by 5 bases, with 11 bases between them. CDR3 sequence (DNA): TGTGCCACCAGCAGAGATGGAGGGGGAGACGAGCAGTACTTC. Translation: CATSRDGGGDEQYF. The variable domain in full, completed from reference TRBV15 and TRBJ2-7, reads DAMVIQNPRYQVTQFGKPVTLSCSQTLNHNVMYWYQQKSSQAPKLLFHYYDKDFNNEADTPDNFQSRRPNTSFCFLDIRSPGLGDTAMYLCATSRDGGGDEQYFGPGTRLTVT.

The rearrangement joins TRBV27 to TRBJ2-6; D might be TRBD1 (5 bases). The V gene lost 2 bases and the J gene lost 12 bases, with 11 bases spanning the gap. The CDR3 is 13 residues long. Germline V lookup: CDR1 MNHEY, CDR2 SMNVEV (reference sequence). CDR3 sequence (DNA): TGTGCCAGCAGTTTAGAGGAAGGGGTCGTCCTGACTTTC. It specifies CASSLEEGVVLTF.

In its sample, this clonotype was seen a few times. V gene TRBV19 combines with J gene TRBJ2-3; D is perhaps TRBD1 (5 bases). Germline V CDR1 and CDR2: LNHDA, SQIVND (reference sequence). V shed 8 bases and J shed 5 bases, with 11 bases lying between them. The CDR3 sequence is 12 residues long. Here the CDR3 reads CASGASVDTQYF. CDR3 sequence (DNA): TGTGCCAGTGGGGCGAGTGTAGATACGCAGTATTTT.

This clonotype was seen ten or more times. CDR3 sequence: CSVEGAGYEQYF. The CDR3 coding sequence is TGCAGCGTTGAAGGGGCGGGCTACGAGCAGTACTTC. V usage is TRBV29-1 and J usage is TRBJ2-7; a weak D match, TRBD2 (5 bases). The CDR3 extends over 12 amino acids. Germline CDR1 and CDR2: SQVTM and ANQGSEA. Trimming shortened V by 1 base and J by 3 bases, and 7 bases separated the two germline ends.

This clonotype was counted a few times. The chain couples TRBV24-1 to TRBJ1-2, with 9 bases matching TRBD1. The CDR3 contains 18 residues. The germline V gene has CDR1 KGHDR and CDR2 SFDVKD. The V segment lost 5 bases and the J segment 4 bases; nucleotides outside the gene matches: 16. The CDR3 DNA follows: TGTGCCACCAGTGGGCCCCCTCTTACAGGGGGCGTTAGCTATGGCTACACCTTC. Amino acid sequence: CATSGPPLTGGVSYGYTF.

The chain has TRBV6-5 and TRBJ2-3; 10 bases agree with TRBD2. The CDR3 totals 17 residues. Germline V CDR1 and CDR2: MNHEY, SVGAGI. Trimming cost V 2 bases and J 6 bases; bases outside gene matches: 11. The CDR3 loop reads CASSYRLAGPPSDTQYF. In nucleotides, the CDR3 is TGTGCCAGCAGTTACCGACTAGCGGGCCCCCCCTCCGATACGCAGTATTTT.

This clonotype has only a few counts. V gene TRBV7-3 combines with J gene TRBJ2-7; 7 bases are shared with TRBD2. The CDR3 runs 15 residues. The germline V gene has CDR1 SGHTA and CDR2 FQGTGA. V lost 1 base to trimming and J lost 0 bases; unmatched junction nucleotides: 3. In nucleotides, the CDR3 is TGTGCCAGCAGCTTAAGGGGGGGACTCTCCTACGAGCAGTACTTC. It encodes CASSLRGGLSYEQYF.

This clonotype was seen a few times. The CDR3 DNA follows: TGTGCCAGCAGCGTAGGGCACAGCGGGAGTTACCAAGAGACCCAGTACTTC. Amino acids: CASSVGHSGSYQETQYF. The chain employs TRBV9 and TRBJ2-5, with 8 bases that match TRBD2. The CDR3 spans 17 residues. V dropped 0 bases and J dropped 0; count of bases not matched to a gene: 7. CDR1 and CDR2 (germline): SGDLS, YYNGEE.

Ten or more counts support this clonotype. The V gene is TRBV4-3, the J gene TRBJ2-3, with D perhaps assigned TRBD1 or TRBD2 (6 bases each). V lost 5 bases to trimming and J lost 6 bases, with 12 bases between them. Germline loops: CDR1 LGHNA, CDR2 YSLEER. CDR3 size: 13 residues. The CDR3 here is CASSKGGRDTQYF. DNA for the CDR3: TGCGCCAGCAGCAAGGGGGGTAGGGATACGCAGTATTTT.

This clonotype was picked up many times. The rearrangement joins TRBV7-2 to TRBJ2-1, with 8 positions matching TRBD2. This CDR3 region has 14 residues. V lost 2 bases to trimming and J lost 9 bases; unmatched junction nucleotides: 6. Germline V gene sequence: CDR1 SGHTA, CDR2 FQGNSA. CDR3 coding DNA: TGTGCCAGCAGCTTAAGGCGGGGGGCCAGTGAGCAGTTCTTC. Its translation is CASSLRRGASEQFF.

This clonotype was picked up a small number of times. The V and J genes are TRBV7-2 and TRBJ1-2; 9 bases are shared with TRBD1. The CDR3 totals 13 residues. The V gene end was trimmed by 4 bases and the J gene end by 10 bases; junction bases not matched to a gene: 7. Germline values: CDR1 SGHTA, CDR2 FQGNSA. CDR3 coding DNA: TGTGCCAGCAGCTACGGACAGGGGTCTGACTACACCTTC. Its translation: CASSYGQGSDYTF.

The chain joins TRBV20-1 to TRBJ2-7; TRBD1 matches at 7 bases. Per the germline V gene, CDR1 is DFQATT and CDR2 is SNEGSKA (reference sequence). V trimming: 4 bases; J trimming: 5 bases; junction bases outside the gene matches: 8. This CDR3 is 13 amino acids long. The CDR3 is CSATPRQGDEQYF. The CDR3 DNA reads TGCAGTGCTACCCCCCGACAGGGAGACGAGCAGTACTTC.

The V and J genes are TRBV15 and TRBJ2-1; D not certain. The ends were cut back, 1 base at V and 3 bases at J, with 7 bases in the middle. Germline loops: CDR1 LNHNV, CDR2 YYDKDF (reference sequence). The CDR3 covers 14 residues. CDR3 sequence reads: CATSRGASYNEQFF. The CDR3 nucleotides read TGTGCCACCAGCAGAGGGGCCAGCTACAATGAGCAGTTCTTC.